This T cell receptor (beta chain) was documented in a study of healthy donors' naive CD4 and CD8 T cells. Study information: Three donor age groups were sampled: 20-25, 40-50 and 60-70 years; half female.

Starting from about 0.55 ug of total RNA, TCR libraries were made with linear amplification. From the reads, TCRdb called clonotypes with MiXCR, one entry per CDR3 protein. The table shows 150,000 to 200,000 distinct CDR3 sequences, with about 76% occurring only once. A note on this clonotype: Its antigen is still unknown.

CD4+CD8-CD45RO-CD45RA+ cells were naive CD4+; CD8+CD4-CD45RA+CD27bright cells were naive CD8+. CDR3 size: 11 residues. CDR1 is GTSNPN, CDR2 SVGIG, per germline (reference sequence). V shed 5 bases and J shed 8 bases, with 10 bases lying between them. The study, taken as a whole, reports: Negatively charged CDR3s marked CD8+ lineage; positively charged CDR3s marked CD4+ lineage. Roughly an eighth of CD4/CD8 propensity variance appeared explained by V, J and CDR3 charge.

The chain joins TRBV30 to TRBJ2-1, with no clear D. The clonotype was recovered from a pool of human donors in good health; the sample pools cells from several healthy donors. Sequencing used naive CD4+ and CD8+ T cells sorted from blood, pooled from several donors. The CDR3 reads CAWAFTDEQFF. The CDR3 DNA reads as TGTGCCTGGGCCTTTACCGATGAGCAGTTCTTC.